The text below deals with one T cell receptor (beta chain). The CDR3 has 14 residues. The V and J ends lost 2 bases and 0 bases respectively, with 7 bases between them. Germline V gene data show CDR1 as MNHEY and CDR2 as SVGAGI. Authors' data handling: Estimation of nucleated cell counts was performed using reference gene primer amplification. Generated by immunoSEQ multiplex PCR, the TCRdb table keeps only in-frame clones and is missing some. V, J and clone size were drawn from that table, and D and trimming were deduced from the DNA. The data contain 40,000 or so clones, around 90% of them seen just once; the ten biggest clones take up roughly 0.37%. The data were taken from a study of blood T cell repertoires in COVID-19. At the level of the study: Italy, Spain and the United States were the sources of the convalescent and acute COVID-19 samples. PBMCs, B-cell-depleted T cells, or T cells provided the cDNA or gDNA that made up the material.

The rearrangement uses TRBV6-5 and TRBJ1-1; D gene uncertain. The sequenced material came from peripheral blood. The source is a human donor in a cohort sampled during active COVID-19. CDR3 loop: CASSYSRLNTEAFF. The CDR3 DNA is TGTGCCAGCAGTTACAGCAGGTTGAACACTGAAGCTTTCTTT.